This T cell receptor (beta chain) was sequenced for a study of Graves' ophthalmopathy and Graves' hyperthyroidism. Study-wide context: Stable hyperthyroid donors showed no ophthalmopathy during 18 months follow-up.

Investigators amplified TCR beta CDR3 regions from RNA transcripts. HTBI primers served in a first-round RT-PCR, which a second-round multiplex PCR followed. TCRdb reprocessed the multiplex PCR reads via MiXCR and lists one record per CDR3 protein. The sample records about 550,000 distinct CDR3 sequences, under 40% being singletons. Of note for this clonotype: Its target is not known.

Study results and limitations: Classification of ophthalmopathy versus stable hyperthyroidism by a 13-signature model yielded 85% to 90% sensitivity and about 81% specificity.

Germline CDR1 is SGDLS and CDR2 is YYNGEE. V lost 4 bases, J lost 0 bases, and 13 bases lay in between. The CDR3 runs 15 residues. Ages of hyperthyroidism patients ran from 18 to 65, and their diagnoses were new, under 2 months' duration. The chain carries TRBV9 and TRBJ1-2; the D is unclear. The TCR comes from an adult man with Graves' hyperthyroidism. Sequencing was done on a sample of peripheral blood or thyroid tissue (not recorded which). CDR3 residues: CASSKLLQANYGYTF. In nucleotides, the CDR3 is TGTGCCAGCAGCAAACTATTACAAGCTAACTATGGCTACACCTTC.